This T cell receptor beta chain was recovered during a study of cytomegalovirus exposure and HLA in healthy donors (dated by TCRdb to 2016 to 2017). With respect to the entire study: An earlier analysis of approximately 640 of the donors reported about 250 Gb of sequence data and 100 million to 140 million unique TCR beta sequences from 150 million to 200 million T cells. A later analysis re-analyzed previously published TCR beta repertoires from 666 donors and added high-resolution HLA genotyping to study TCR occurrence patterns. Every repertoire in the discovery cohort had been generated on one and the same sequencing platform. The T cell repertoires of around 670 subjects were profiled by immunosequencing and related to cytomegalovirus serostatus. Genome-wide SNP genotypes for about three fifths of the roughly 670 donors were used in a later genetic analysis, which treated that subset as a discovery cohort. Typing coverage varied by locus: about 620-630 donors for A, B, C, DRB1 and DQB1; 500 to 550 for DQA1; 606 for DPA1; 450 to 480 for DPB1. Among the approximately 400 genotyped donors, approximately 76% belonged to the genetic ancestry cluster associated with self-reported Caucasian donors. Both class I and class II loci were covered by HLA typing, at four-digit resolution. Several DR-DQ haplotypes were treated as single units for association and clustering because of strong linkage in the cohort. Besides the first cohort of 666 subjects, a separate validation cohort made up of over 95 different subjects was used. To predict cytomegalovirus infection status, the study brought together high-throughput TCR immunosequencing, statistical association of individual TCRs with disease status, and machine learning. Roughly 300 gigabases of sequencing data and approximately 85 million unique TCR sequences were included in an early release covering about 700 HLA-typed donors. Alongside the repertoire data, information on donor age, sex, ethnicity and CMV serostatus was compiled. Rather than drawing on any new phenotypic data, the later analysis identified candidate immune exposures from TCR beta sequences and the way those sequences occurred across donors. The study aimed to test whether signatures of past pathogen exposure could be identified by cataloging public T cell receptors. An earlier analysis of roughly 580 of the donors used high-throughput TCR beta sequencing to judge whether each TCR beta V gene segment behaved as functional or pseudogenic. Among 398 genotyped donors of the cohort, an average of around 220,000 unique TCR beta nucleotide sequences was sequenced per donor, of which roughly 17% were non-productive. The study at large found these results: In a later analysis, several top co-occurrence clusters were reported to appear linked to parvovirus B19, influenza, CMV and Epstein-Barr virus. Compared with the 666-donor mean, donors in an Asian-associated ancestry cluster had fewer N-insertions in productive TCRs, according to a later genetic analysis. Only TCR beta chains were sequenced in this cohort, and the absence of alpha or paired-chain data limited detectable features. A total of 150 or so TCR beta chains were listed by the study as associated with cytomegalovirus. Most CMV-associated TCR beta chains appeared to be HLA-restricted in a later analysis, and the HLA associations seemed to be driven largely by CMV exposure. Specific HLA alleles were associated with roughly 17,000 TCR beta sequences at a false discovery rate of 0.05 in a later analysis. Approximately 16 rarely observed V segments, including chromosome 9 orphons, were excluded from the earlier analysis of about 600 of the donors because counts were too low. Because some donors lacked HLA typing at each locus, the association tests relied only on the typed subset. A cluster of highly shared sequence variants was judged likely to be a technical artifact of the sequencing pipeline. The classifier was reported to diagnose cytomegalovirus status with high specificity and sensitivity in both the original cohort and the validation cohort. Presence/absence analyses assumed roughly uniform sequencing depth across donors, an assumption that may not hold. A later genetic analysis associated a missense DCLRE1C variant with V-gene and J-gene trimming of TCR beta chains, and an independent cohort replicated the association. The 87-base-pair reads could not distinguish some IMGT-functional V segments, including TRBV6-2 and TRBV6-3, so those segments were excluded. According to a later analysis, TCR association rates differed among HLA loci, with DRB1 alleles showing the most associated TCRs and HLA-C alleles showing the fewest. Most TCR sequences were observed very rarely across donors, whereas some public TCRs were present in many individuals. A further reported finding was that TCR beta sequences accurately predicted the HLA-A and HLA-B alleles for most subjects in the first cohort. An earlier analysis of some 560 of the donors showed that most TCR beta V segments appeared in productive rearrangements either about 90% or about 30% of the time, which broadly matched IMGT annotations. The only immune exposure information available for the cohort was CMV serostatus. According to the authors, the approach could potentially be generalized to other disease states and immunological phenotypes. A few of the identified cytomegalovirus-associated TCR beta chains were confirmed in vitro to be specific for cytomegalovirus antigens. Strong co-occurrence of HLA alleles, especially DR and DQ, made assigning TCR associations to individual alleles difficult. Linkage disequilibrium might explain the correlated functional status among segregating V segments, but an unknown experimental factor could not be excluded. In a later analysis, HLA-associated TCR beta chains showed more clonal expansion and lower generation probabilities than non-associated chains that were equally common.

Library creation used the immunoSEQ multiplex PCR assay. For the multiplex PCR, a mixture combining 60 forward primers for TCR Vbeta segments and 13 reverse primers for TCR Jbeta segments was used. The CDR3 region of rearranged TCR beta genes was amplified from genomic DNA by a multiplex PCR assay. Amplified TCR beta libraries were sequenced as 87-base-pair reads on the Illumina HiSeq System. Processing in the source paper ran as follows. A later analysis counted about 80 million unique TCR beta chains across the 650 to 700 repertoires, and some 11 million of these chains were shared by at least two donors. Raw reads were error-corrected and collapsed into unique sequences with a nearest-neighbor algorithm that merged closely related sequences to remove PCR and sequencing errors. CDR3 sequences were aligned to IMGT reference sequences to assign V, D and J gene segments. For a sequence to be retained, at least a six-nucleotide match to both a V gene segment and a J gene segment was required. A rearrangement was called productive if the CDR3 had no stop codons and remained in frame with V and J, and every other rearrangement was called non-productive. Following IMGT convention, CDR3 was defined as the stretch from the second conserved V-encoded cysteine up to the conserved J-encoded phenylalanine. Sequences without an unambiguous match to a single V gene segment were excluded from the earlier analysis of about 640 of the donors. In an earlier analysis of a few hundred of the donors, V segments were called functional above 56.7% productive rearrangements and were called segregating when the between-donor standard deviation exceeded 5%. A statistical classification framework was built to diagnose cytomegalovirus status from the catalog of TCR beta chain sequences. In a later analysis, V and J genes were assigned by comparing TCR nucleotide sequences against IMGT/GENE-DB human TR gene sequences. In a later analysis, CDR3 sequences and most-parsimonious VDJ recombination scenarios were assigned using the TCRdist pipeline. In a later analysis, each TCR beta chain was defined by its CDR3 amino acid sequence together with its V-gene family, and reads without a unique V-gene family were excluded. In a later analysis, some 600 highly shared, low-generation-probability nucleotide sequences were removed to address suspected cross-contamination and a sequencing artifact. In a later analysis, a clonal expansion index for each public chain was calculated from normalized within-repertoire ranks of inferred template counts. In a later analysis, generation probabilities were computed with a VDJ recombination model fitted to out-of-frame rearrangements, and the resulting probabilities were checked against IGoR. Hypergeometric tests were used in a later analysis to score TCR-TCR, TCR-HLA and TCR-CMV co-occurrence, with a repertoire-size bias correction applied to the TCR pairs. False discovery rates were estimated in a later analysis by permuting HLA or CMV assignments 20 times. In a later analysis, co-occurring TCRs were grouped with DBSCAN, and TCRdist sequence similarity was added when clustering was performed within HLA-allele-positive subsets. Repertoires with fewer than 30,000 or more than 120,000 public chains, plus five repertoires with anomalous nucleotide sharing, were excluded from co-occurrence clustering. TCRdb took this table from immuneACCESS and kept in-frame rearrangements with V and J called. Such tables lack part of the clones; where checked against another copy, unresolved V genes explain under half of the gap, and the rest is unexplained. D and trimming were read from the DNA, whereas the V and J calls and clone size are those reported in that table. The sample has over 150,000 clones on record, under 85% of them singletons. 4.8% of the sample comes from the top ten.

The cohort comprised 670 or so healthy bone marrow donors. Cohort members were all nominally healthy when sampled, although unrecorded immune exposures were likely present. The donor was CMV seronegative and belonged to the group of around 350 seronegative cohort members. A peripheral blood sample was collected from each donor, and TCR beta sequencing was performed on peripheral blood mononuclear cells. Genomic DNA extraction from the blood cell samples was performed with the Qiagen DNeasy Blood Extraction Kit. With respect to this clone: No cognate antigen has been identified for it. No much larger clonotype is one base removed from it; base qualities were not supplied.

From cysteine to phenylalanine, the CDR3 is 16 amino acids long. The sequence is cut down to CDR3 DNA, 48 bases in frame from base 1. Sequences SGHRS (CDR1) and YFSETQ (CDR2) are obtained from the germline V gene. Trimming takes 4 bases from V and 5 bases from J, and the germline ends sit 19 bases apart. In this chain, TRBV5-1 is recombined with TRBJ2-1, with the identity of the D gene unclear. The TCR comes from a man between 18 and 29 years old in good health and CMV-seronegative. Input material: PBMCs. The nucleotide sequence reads TGCGCCAGCAGCAAAGGCCGGGTCCCGGTCCACAATGAGCAGTTCTTC. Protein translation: CASSKGRVPVHNEQFF.